Each of the 30 T cell receptor beta chains below was sequenced from the same sample in a study of blood T cell repertoires in COVID-19 (dated by TCRdb to the early 2020s). Library preparation employed the immunoSEQ multiplex PCR assay. TCRdb retrieved this table from immuneACCESS and kept in-frame rearrangements only. Not all clones are present; in checked studies, unresolved V genes account for under half, and no reason is known for the remainder. Present in this sample are roughly 230,000 clones, 90% of which were seen just once. The top ten clones comprise under 2.5% of the sample. The sequenced sample consisted of peripheral blood. Every receptor here comes from a woman aged 55-70 years with COVID-19, enrolled during active disease.

CDR3 in DNA: TGTGCCAGTTGTGATATGTGGGGACAGGGTAATTGTGGCTACACCTTC. Translation: CASCDMWGQGNCGYTF. This chain joins TRBV27 and TRBJ1-2, with TRBD1 matching over 9 bases. V lost 9 bases, J lost 7 bases, and 18 bases stayed unmatched. Germline lookup yields CDR1 MNHEY and CDR2 SMNVEV (reference sequence). The CDR3 has 16 amino acids.

This clone appeared a single time. The genes are TRBV3-1 (or the pseudogene TRBV3-2) and TRBJ2-7; TRBD1 agrees at 7 bases. V was clipped by 4 bases and J by 5 bases; unmatched bases: 8. The germline CDR1 and CDR2 sequences are LGHDT and YNNKEL (reference sequence). The CDR3 covers 14 residues. The CDR3 spells CASSLIRQGHEQYF. In DNA form, the CDR3 reads TGTGCCAGCAGCCTGATTAGACAGGGTCACGAGCAGTACTTC.

The rearrangement joins TRBV4-2 to TRBJ1-4; no definite D call. The V end was cut by 5 bases, the J end by 2 bases, with 24 bases between. Looked up from germline, CDR1 is LGHNA and CDR2 is YNFKEQ. This CDR3 region has 19 residues. In DNA form, the CDR3 reads TGTGCCAGCAGCAAAGTCTCCGCAACAGCTGGTGCTACTAATGAAAAACTGTTTTTT. This gives the protein CASSKVSATAGATNEKLFF.

This chain links TRBV7-2 with TRBJ1-1; possibly TRBD1 for D (5 bases). Trimming took 0 bases from V and 7 from J, leaving 9 bases between them. The germline V gene encodes CDR1 SGHTA and CDR2 FQGNSA. This CDR3 is built from 13 residues. Here the CDR3 reads CASSLAAQGEAFF. For the CDR3, the DNA is TGTGCCAGCAGCTTAGCTGCTCAGGGTGAAGCTTTCTTT.

This clone has a single count. The chain joins TRBV7-3 to TRBJ1-1, with D uncertain. Germline V gene sequence: CDR1 SGHTA, CDR2 FQGTGA. Trimming took 0 bases from V and 3 from J, leaving 5 bases between them. This CDR3 comprises 13 residues. This CDR3 is CASSLTGDTEAFF. CDR3 in DNA: TGTGCCAGCAGCTTAACCGGGGACACTGAAGCTTTCTTT.

The rearrangement uses TRBV4-2 and TRBJ1-5; D might be TRBD1 (5 bases). Per germline, CDR1 LGHNA and CDR2 YNFKEQ. V was trimmed by 1 base and J by 6 bases, leaving 7 bases between them. CDR3 length: 13 residues. CDR3 in DNA: TGTGCCAGCAGCCAAGCAGGGTCTCAGCCCCAGCATTTT. Its protein product is CASSQAGSQPQHF.

The chain links TRBV7-2 to TRBJ1-5, with a weak D call TRBD1 (6 bases). V gave up 5 bases and J gave up 9 bases, with 20 bases separating them. This CDR3 has 15 residues. CDR1 is SGHTA, CDR2 FQGNSA, per germline. CDR3 region: CASSPGTSGRMPQHF. CDR3 coding DNA: TGTGCCAGCAGCCCAGGGACAAGCGGTAGGATGCCCCAGCATTTT.

V and J are TRBV12-5 and TRBJ2-3; 11 bases line up with TRBD2. In germline, CDR1 is LGHNT, CDR2 FRNRAP. The CDR3 is 15 amino acids. The V gene end was trimmed by 7 bases and the J gene end by 5 bases; junction bases not matched to a gene: 8. This CDR3 is CASDQLAGVVDTQYF. The CDR3 coding sequence is TGTGCTAGTGACCAACTAGCGGGGGTGGTAGATACGCAGTATTTT.

The J gene is TRBJ1-1, the V gene TRBV9; tentatively, D is TRBD1 (6 bases). Germline V CDR1 and CDR2: SGDLS, YYNGEE. Trimming removed 0 bases at V and 0 bases at J, with 9 bases between. This CDR3 spans 15 amino acids. The CDR3 DNA reads TGTGCCAGCAGCGTAGTCGGACAGATGAACACTGAAGCTTTCTTT. It translates to CASSVVGQMNTEAFF.

The J gene is TRBJ1-1, the V gene TRBV5-1; TRBD1 aligns across 7 bases. This CDR3 region has 15 residues. Germline CDR1 reads SGHRS; CDR2 reads YFSETQ. The junction had 8 bases not matched to a gene; V was cut back by 6 bases and J by 0 bases. For the CDR3, the DNA is TGCGCCAGCAACGACAGGGATTTGATGAACACTGAAGCTTTCTTT. Encoded protein: CASNDRDLMNTEAFF.

The J gene is TRBJ2-3, the V gene TRBV2; 10 nucleotides align to TRBD2. In germline, CDR1 is SNHLY, CDR2 FYNNEI. V lost 6 bases, J lost 1 base, and 4 bases stayed unmatched. This CDR3 region has 15 residues. The CDR3 region is CASRILAGGTDTQYF. The CDR3 DNA reads TGTGCCAGCAGAATTCTAGCGGGGGGCACAGATACGCAGTATTTT.

The chain employs TRBV4-2 and TRBJ2-2; TRBD2 might be the D (6 bases). Trimming removed 1 base from V and 7 bases from J, with 16 bases in between. The germline V gene encodes CDR1 LGHNA and CDR2 YNFKEQ. This CDR3 is built from 16 residues. The CDR3 sequence is CASSQASGLSGGELFF. CDR3 nucleotides: TGTGCCAGCAGCCAAGCCTCGGGACTCTCAGGCGGGGAGCTGTTTTTT.

The chain is built from TRBV6-6 and TRBJ2-4; D unclear. The CDR3 loop spans 15 amino acids. V lost 6 bases to trimming and J lost 0 bases, with 12 bases between them. From germline, CDR1 is MNHNY and CDR2 SVGAGI (reference sequence). The CDR3 reads CASSRITVAKNIQYF. The CDR3 coding sequence is TGTGCCAGCAGCCGTATAACAGTAGCCAAAAACATTCAGTACTTC.

The chain has TRBV19 and TRBJ1-1; 8 bases map to TRBD1. V lost 5 bases to trimming and J lost 5 bases; unmatched junction nucleotides: 4. The CDR3 is 13 residues long. The germline V gene has CDR1 LNHDA and CDR2 SQIVND (reference sequence). The CDR3 region is CASSLQGATEAFF. CDR3 in DNA: TGTGCCAGTAGTCTTCAGGGGGCGACTGAAGCTTTCTTT.

This rearrangement joins TRBV9 to TRBJ1-4; perhaps TRBD1 as D (6 bases). The CDR3 extends over 15 amino acids. From germline, CDR1 is SGDLS and CDR2 YYNGEE. Trimming stripped 3 bases from V and 0 bases from J, with 9 bases between. The DNA for the CDR3 is TGTGCCAGCAGCGCCGGGACATCAACTAATGAAAAACTGTTTTTT. It encodes CASSAGTSTNEKLFF.

This clone is a singleton in its sample. This sequence joins TRBV7-9 and TRBJ1-1; tentatively, D is TRBD1 (6 bases). Germline CDR1 and CDR2: SEHNR and FQNEAQ (reference sequence). Trimming took off 8 bases at V and 1 base at J, with 14 bases between the two ends. The CDR3 totals 14 residues. CDR3 DNA: TGTGCCAGCCTACCAGGGGTCTCGAACACTGAAGCTTTCTTT. Translation gives CASLPGVSNTEAFF.

J is TRBJ2-3 and V is TRBV7-3; TRBD2 aligns across 9 bases. Germline assignment: CDR1 SGHTA and CDR2 FQGTGA. With V trimmed by 2 bases and J by 3 bases, 6 bases remained unmatched. CDR3 length equals 16 residues. CDR3 sequence reads: CASSLGVAGVTDTQYF. For the CDR3, the DNA is TGTGCCAGCAGCTTAGGGGTAGCGGGGGTGACAGATACGCAGTATTTT.

J is TRBJ1-5 and V is TRBV2; D not certain. Germline values: CDR1 SNHLY, CDR2 FYNNEI. The CDR3 has 13 amino acids. Trimming pared 1 base from V and 6 bases from J, leaving 7 bases between. CDR3 sequence: CASSEERSQPQHF. The CDR3 DNA follows: TGTGCCAGCAGTGAAGAAAGGAGTCAGCCCCAGCATTTT.

This clone appeared once. The V and J genes are TRBV18 and TRBJ1-4; 7 bases are a match to TRBD1. Germline assignment: CDR1 KGHSH and CDR2 LQKENI. V lost 0 bases and J lost 3; bases outside the gene matches: 7. The CDR3 has 17 residues. The CDR3 region is CASSPPIGGGSNEKLFF. The CDR3 DNA follows: TGTGCCAGCTCACCACCTATAGGGGGCGGCTCTAATGAAAAACTGTTTTTT. Variable domain in full (rest from reference TRBV18 and TRBJ1-4): NAGVMQNPRHLVRRRGQEARLRCSPMKGHSHVYWYRQLPEEGLKFMVYLQKENIIDESGMPKERFSAEFPKEGPSILRIQQVVRGDSAAYFCASSPPIGGGSNEKLFFGSGTQLSVL.

V is TRBV18 and J is TRBJ2-2, with no clear D. Germline values: CDR1 KGHSH, CDR2 LQKENI. This CDR3 has 14 residues. V was cut by 3 bases and J by 6 bases, with 11 bases left in between. The CDR3 sequence: CASSPLEASGELFF. In nucleotides, the CDR3 is TGTGCCAGCTCACCCCTAGAAGCGTCCGGGGAGCTGTTTTTT.

The gene calls are TRBV30 and TRBJ2-1, with 7 bases lining up with TRBD1. Germline values: CDR1 GTSNPN, CDR2 SVGIG (reference sequence). This CDR3 spans 11 amino acids. The V gene end was trimmed by 8 bases and the J gene end by 9 bases; junction bases not matched to a gene: 7. The CDR3 protein is CASTRGLEQFF. DNA for the CDR3: TGTGCCAGCACGAGGGGGCTTGAGCAGTTCTTC.

This sequence joins TRBV6-2 or TRBV6-3 and TRBJ2-3; 7 bases match TRBD1. The CDR3 spans 13 residues. V shed 5 bases, J shed 2 bases, and the junction held 1 base outside the gene matches. Germline CDR1 is MNHEY and CDR2 is SVGEGT. The CDR3 DNA sequence: TGTGCCAGCAGTGACAGGGTCACAGATACGCAGTATTTT. Residues: CASSDRVTDTQYF.

The chain has TRBV4-3 and TRBJ1-1; 9 bases line up with TRBD1. The CDR3 totals 17 residues. Trimming cost V 0 bases and J 1 base; bases outside gene matches: 6. CDR1 and CDR2 (germline): LGHNA, YSLEER. The CDR3 coding sequence is TGCGCCAGCAGCCAAGATCGGCCGACAGGGGGGAACACTGAAGCTTTCTTT. It is translated as CASSQDRPTGGNTEAFF.

The rearrangement uses TRBV18 and TRBJ2-1; 8 bases align to TRBD2. Germline V CDR1 and CDR2: KGHSH, LQKENI. The CDR3 runs to 14 residues. V was clipped by 3 bases and J by 3 bases; unmatched bases: 1. The CDR3 sequence is CASSPSGVYNEQFF. The CDR3 DNA sequence: TGTGCCAGCTCACCTAGCGGGGTCTACAATGAGCAGTTCTTC.

The J gene is TRBJ1-1, the V gene TRBV18; D is unresolved. The CDR3 contains 17 residues. Germline CDR1 and CDR2: KGHSH and LQKENI. V lost 3 bases and J 4 bases, leaving 21 bases between the germline ends. The chain's CDR3 is CASSPPGQPVFGTEAFF. As DNA, the CDR3 is TGTGCCAGCTCACCGCCTGGGCAACCTGTGTTTGGCACTGAAGCTTTCTTT. Supplemented by reference TRBV18 and TRBJ1-1, the full variable domain reads NAGVMQNPRHLVRRRGQEARLRCSPMKGHSHVYWYRQLPEEGLKFMVYLQKENIIDESGMPKERFSAEFPKEGPSILRIQQVVRGDSAAYFCASSPPGQPVFGTEAFFGQGTRLTVV.

This chain connects TRBV4-2 to TRBJ2-3, with D maybe TRBD2 (6 bases). V lost 2 bases to trimming and J lost 1 base, with 10 bases between them. Germline CDR1 and CDR2: LGHNA and YNFKEQ. This CDR3 spans 15 amino acids. The CDR3 DNA reads TGTGCCAGCAGCCAACCCACGGGGGGCACAGATACGCAGTATTTT. Translated, it gives CASSQPTGGTDTQYF.

In this sample, this clone turned up once. The genes are TRBV6-5 and TRBJ1-2, with D perhaps matching TRBD1 (5 bases). Per germline, CDR1 MNHEY and CDR2 SVGAGI. V lost 5 bases and J lost 6, with 13 bases in between. The CDR3 totals 13 residues. DNA of the CDR3: TGTGCCAGCAGTAAGGGGCCTTGGGATGGCTACACCTTC. It specifies CASSKGPWDGYTF.

The gene calls are TRBV30 and TRBJ1-2; 7 bases agree with TRBD1. The CDR3 has 14 residues. Germline V CDR1 and CDR2: GTSNPN, SVGIG (reference sequence). Trimming took 3 bases from V and 8 from J; bases not matched to a gene: 12. The CDR3 loop is CAWSDQGQGGGYTF. CDR3 DNA: TGTGCCTGGAGCGACCAGGGGCAGGGGGGCGGCTACACCTTC.

The chain links TRBV9 to TRBJ2-1, with TRBD2 matching 7 bases. CDR1 and CDR2 (germline): SGDLS, YYNGEE. The CDR3 extends over 17 amino acids. Unmatched junction bases numbered 6, after V lost 0 bases and J lost 0 bases. This CDR3 reads CASSVGSGGTSYNEQFF. The DNA of the CDR3 is TGTGCCAGCAGCGTAGGTTCGGGGGGAACCTCCTACAATGAGCAGTTCTTC.

This clone came up once. The chain links TRBV11-1 to TRBJ1-1, with TRBD1 as a possible D gene (5 bases). Looked up from germline, CDR1 is SGHAT and CDR2 is FQDESV (reference sequence). Trimming took off 2 bases at V and 2 bases at J, with 12 bases between the two ends. This CDR3 contains 15 residues. This CDR3 is CASSLYTGRNTEAFF. The CDR3 nucleotides read TGTGCCAGCAGCTTATATACAGGTAGAAACACTGAAGCTTTCTTT.